This T cell receptor (beta chain) came from a study of vaccination and CD4 T cells after COVID-19. Study overall: With a range of 35 to 161, the median interval from diagnosis to drawing post-COVID samples was approximately 91 days.

Treatment noted: roughly ten-day PBMC culture with coronavirus spike peptide pools or control peptides (ViraFEST assay). Once obtained from cultured CD4+ T cells, the DNA was sequenced using the Oncomine TCR Beta short-read assay. Via MiXCR, TCRdb re-called the PCR reads, giving one row per CDR3 protein. The sample lists more than 15,000 distinct CDR3 sequences; around three fifths were seen once. A remark on this clonotype: Its antigen remains unidentified.

Trimming cost V 5 bases and J 1 base; bases outside gene matches: 3. CDR1 is DFQATT, CDR2 SNEGSKA, per germline (reference sequence). The CDR3 spans 13 residues. The source of this sequence is a human donor who had recovered from COVID-19. The sample consisted of CD4+ T cells from blood, cultured in vitro. The genes are TRBV20-1 and TRBJ2-5; 8 positions match TRBD1. The CDR3 region has the DNA TGCAGTGCTGAGGACAGGGCCCAAGAGACCCAGTACTTC. This codes for CSAEDRAQETQYF.